These 24 T cell receptor beta chains came from one sample sequenced in a study of blood T cell repertoires in COVID-19. Profiling relied on immunoSEQ multiplex PCR, and the TCRdb table lists in-frame clones only, not all of them. The sample lists over 75,000 clones; 80% were seen once. Sequencing input: peripheral blood. All receptors derive from a woman in her 70s with acute or convalescent COVID-19.

This clone was counted between two and nine times. The chain couples TRBV12-2 to TRBJ1-1; the table calls TRBD1, which could not be checked here. TRBV12-2 counts as a pseudogene. The CDR3 contains 19 residues. CDR3 region: CASRLGGTGGRRDNTEAFF. Written as DNA, the CDR3 is TGTGCAAGTCGCTTAGGGGGGACAGGAGGACGCAGGGATAACACTGAAGCTTTCTTT.

The chain carries TRBV28 and TRBJ2-7; 7 nucleotides agree with TRBD1. The CDR3 runs 14 residues. CDR1 MDHEN and CDR2 SYDVKM come from the germline V gene. J lost 5 bases, V lost 4 bases, and 8 bases had no gene match. This CDR3 is CASSSPTGTHEQYF. DNA of the CDR3: TGTGCCAGCAGTTCCCCGACAGGGACCCACGAGCAGTACTTC.

This sequence joins TRBV29-1 and TRBJ1-3; D uncertain. This CDR3 spans 11 amino acids. CDR1 and CDR2 (germline): SQVTM, ANQGSEA. V lost 3 bases and J lost 4, with 4 bases in between. This CDR3 reads CSVDVGNTIYF. CDR3 DNA sequence: TGCAGCGTTGACGTCGGAAACACCATATATTTT.

V is TRBV7-2 and J is TRBJ1-4; 10 positions match TRBD1. This CDR3 has 15 residues. V lost 4 bases, J lost 8 bases, and 7 bases stayed unmatched. The germline CDR1 and CDR2 sequences are SGHTA and FQGNSA. The CDR3 is CASSSAGTGEEKLFF. In DNA, the CDR3 is TGTGCCAGCAGCTCTGCCGGGACAGGGGAAGAAAAACTGTTTTTT.

This clone occurred a few times. V and J are TRBV2 and TRBJ2-5; D is possibly TRBD1 (6 bases). The CDR3 covers 15 residues. Germline V gene lookup returns CDR1 SNHLY and CDR2 FYNNEI. V was pared by 8 bases and J by 4 bases, with 20 bases between. The CDR3 region is CASEGDPTVGETQYF. Here the CDR3 DNA reads TGTGCCAGCGAGGGGGACCCCACCGTAGGAGAGACCCAGTACTTC.

V gene TRBV12-3 or TRBV12-4 combines with J gene TRBJ1-1, with TRBD1 matching 7 bases. Unmatched junction bases numbered 4, after V lost 2 bases and J lost 10 bases. The CDR3 extends over 12 amino acids. In nucleotides, the CDR3 is TGTGCCAGCAGTTTAAAGGGGGCGATAGCTTTCTTT. It is translated as CASSLKGAIAFF.

The chain combines TRBV2 with TRBJ1-2; D is undetermined. V shed 3 bases and J shed 4 bases, with 9 bases lying between them. The CDR3 has 13 residues. Germline values: CDR1 SNHLY, CDR2 FYNNEI. The CDR3 nucleotides are TGTGCCAGCAGTGATCAGGCCATCTATGGCTACACCTTC. Its protein is CASSDQAIYGYTF.

V and J are TRBV10-1 and TRBJ1-3; the match to TRBD1 covers 8 bases. CDR1 WNHNN and CDR2 SYGVQD come from the germline V gene (reference sequence). This CDR3 region has 14 residues. Trimming took 6 bases from V and 3 from J; bases not matched to a gene: 4. CDR3 sequence (DNA): TGCGCCAGCAGACAAGACAGGGGTGGAAACACCATATATTTT. Its protein product is CASRQDRGGNTIYF.

The genes are TRBV29-1 and TRBJ2-5; D not resolved. V was trimmed by 7 bases and J by 5 bases, leaving 11 bases between them. The CDR3 sequence is 11 residues long. Germline values: CDR1 SQVTM, CDR2 ANQGSEA. Written as DNA, the CDR3 is TGCAGCGGACGTAGGAGTGAGACCCAGTACTTC. Translated, it gives CSGRRSETQYF.

The J gene is TRBJ1-2, the V gene TRBV2; 10 bases align to TRBD1. The CDR3 runs to 15 residues. The V segment lost 4 bases and the J segment 4 bases; nucleotides outside the gene matches: 6. Germline CDR1 is SNHLY and CDR2 is FYNNEI. In DNA, the CDR3 is TGTGCCAGCAGTGCTGGGACAGGGGCCCTCTATGGCTACACCTTC. Its translation is CASSAGTGALYGYTF.

This clone has a single count. CDR3 sequence: CASSQDPGLAGGREQFF. The CDR3 bases are TGCGCCAGCAGCCAAGACCCTGGACTAGCGGGGGGGCGTGAGCAGTTCTTC. V and J are TRBV4-1 and TRBJ2-1, with 15 bases matching TRBD2. This CDR3 contains 17 residues. The germline gives CDR1 MGHRA, CDR2 YSYEKL. J was trimmed by 9 bases and V by 0 bases; bases with no gene match: 6.

This rearrangement joins TRBV5-4 to TRBJ2-7, with a tentative D call TRBD1 (6 bases). V was trimmed by 3 bases and J by 6 bases, leaving 10 bases between them. The germline V gene has CDR1 SGHNT and CDR2 YYREEE (reference sequence). CDR3 length: 12 residues. The CDR3 here is CASSSWGREQYF. DNA for the CDR3: TGTGCCAGCAGCTCATGGGGGCGCGAGCAGTACTTC. The full variable domain, with the rest looked up from reference TRBV5-4 and TRBJ2-7, is ETGVTQSPTHLIKTRGQQVTLRCSSQSGHNTVSWYQQALGQGPQFIFQYYREEENGRGNFPPRFSGLQFPNYSSELNVNALELDDSALYLCASSSWGREQYFGPGTRLTVT.

The rearrangement joins TRBV11-2 to TRBJ2-7; maybe TRBD1 (7 bases). The CDR3 has 16 amino acids. V was trimmed by 1 base and J by 1 base, leaving 14 bases between them. CDR1 is SGHAT and CDR2 is FQNNGV in the germline V gene. CDR3 DNA sequence: TGTGCCAGCAGCTTAGGGGGCAGGGGGGTTTCCTACGAGCAGTACTTC. As protein: CASSLGGRGVSYEQYF.

The V and J genes are TRBV3-1 (or the pseudogene TRBV3-2) and TRBJ1-2; 7 bases match TRBD1. The CDR3 consists of 14 residues. Germline V lookup: CDR1 LGHDT, CDR2 YNNKEL (reference sequence). Losses at the gene ends were 4 bases for V and 8 bases for J; bases not matched to a gene: 10. The CDR3 sequence: CASSRLRQGGGYTF. CDR3 coding DNA: TGTGCCAGCAGCCGGCTTAGACAGGGTGGAGGCTACACCTTC.

This rearrangement joins TRBV6-5 to TRBJ1-6; 7 nucleotides agree with TRBD1. V gave up 3 bases and J gave up 9 bases; unmatched junction bases: 8. The CDR3 is made up of 15 amino acids. Per germline, CDR1 MNHEY and CDR2 SVGAGI. The CDR3 protein is CASSYSRQGTSPLHF. Here the CDR3 DNA reads TGTGCCAGCAGTTATTCACGACAGGGTACTTCACCCCTCCACTTT.

The chain has TRBV2 and TRBJ2-7; D perhaps matches TRBD2 (5 bases). The CDR3 is made up of 15 amino acids. V was pared by 6 bases and J by 7 bases, with 22 bases between. Looked up from germline, CDR1 is SNHLY and CDR2 is FYNNEI. The CDR3 nucleotides read TGTGCCAGCAGCCGCTCCACCCCCGGGGAGAGGGAGCAGTACTTC. Encoded protein: CASSRSTPGEREQYF.

This chain uses TRBV7-9 with TRBJ2-7; D is unresolved. This CDR3 comprises 12 residues. Germline V gene lookup returns CDR1 SEHNR and CDR2 FQNEAQ (reference sequence). Deletions cut 5 bases from V and 1 base from J, with 6 bases between. CDR3 loop: CASSLVSYEQYF. CDR3 nucleotides: TGTGCCAGCAGCCTTGTATCCTACGAGCAGTACTTC.

The rearrangement links TRBV14 to TRBJ1-4, with 7 bases that match TRBD1. V shed 2 bases, J shed 7 bases, and the junction held 7 bases outside the gene matches. The CDR3 is made up of 15 amino acids. CDR1 and CDR2 (germline): SGHDN, FVKESK. DNA of the CDR3: TGTGCCAGCAGCCAATCAGGGCAGGGGGTTGAAAAACTGTTTTTT. As protein: CASSQSGQGVEKLFF.

The table lists this clone with a few counts. The chain links TRBV7-2 to TRBJ2-7, with TRBD1 matching 11 bases. This CDR3 is built from 15 residues. Germline V CDR1 and CDR2: SGHTA, FQGNSA. The V and J ends lost 5 bases and 3 bases, in that order; junction bases with no gene match: 6. CDR3 coding DNA: TGTGCCAGCAGCAAAGGGGGGACAGGGGGCTACGAGCAGTACTTC. Its protein is CASSKGGTGGYEQYF.

This rearrangement joins TRBV3-1 (or the pseudogene TRBV3-2) to TRBJ2-1; a weak D match, TRBD1 (5 bases). This CDR3 comprises 16 residues. The V end lost 0 bases, the J end lost 10 bases, and 19 bases lay between the germline ends. Per the germline V gene, CDR1 is LGHDT and CDR2 is YNNKEL (reference sequence). The chain's CDR3 is CASSQDGLTATGEQFF. CDR3 coding DNA: TGTGCCAGCAGCCAAGATGGCCTGACTGCCACAGGAGAGCAGTTCTTC.

The chain is built from TRBV10-3 and TRBJ2-6; tentative D call: TRBD2 (6 bases). This CDR3 region has 16 residues. Trimming took 3 bases from V and 2 from J, leaving 11 bases between them. Germline assignment: CDR1 ENHRY and CDR2 SYGVKD. The DNA of the CDR3 is TGTGCCATCAGTGACAATAGCGGTCCTGGGGCCAACGTCCTGACTTTC. Amino acid sequence: CAISDNSGPGANVLTF.

The chain employs TRBV27 and TRBJ2-1; D is possibly TRBD2 (6 bases). Trimming pared 6 bases from V and 0 bases from J, leaving 12 bases between. Germline V gene sequence: CDR1 MNHEY, CDR2 SMNVEV (reference sequence). The CDR3 has 15 residues. CDR3 region: CASRSAGSSYNEQFF. Here the CDR3 DNA reads TGTGCCAGCAGATCAGCGGGCAGCTCCTACAATGAGCAGTTCTTC.

The chain links TRBV20-1 to TRBJ2-7, with D unclear. Germline CDR1 DFQATT, CDR2 SNEGSKA (reference sequence). V was shortened by 1 base and J by 6 bases, with 4 bases between the two germline ends. The CDR3 has 10 residues. CDR3 protein: CSARAVEQYF. CDR3 DNA: TGCAGTGCTAGAGCGGTCGAGCAGTACTTC.

The V call is TRBV3-1 (or the pseudogene TRBV3-2), the J call TRBJ2-1; D is undetermined. Germline assignment: CDR1 LGHDT and CDR2 YNNKEL (reference sequence). The V end was cut by 4 bases, the J end by 4 bases, with 11 bases between. CDR3 length: 14 residues. DNA of the CDR3: TGTGCCAGCAGCCCCCGTCCCGGTTACAATGAGCAGTTCTTC. Amino acid sequence: CASSPRPGYNEQFF.